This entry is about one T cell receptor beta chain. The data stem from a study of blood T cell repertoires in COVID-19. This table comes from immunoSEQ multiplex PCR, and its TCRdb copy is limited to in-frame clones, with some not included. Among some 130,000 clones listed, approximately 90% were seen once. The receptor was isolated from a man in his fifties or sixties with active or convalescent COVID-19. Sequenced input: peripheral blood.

The CDR3 DNA reads as TGTGCCAGCAGCTTGTGGGGGACAGGCACAGATACGCAGTATTTT. Protein sequence: CASSLWGTGTDTQYF. The rearrangement uses TRBV5-5 and TRBJ2-3; 7 bases match TRBD1. Germline V gene sequence: CDR1 SGHKS, CDR2 YYEKEE (reference sequence). V dropped 1 base and J dropped 1; count of bases not matched to a gene: 3. The CDR3 loop spans 15 amino acids. Full variable domain (missing parts from reference TRBV5-5 and TRBJ2-3): DAGVTQSPTHLIKTRGQQVTLRCSPISGHKSVSWYQQVLGQGPQFIFQYYEKEERGRGNFPDRFSARQFPNYSSELNVNALLLGDSALYLCASSLWGTGTDTQYFGPGTRLTVL.